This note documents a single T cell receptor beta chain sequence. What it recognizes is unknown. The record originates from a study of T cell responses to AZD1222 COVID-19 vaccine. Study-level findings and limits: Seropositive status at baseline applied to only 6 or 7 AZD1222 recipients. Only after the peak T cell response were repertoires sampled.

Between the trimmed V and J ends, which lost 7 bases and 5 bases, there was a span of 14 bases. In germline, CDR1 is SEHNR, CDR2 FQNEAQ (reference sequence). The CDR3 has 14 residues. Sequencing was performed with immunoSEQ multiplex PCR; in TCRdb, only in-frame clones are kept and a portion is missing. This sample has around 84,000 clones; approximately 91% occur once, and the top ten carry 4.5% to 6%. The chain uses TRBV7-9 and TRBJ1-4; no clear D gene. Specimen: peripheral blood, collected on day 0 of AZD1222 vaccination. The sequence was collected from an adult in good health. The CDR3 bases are TGTGCCAGCACCGTCCGGGAGCCCAATGAAAAACTGTTTTTT. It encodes CASTVREPNEKLFF.